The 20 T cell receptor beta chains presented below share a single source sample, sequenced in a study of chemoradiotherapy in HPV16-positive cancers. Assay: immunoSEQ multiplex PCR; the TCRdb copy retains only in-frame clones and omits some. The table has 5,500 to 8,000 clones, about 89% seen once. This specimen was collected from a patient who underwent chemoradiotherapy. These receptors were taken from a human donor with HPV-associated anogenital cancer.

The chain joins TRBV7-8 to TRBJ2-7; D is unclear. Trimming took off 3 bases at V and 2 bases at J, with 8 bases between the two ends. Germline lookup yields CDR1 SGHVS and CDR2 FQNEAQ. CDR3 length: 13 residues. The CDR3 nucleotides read TGTGCCAGCAGCTTCACCTCAGCCTACGAGCAGTACTTC. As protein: CASSFTSAYEQYF.

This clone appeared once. The CDR3: CASSVMSLVNTEAFF. The CDR3 nucleotides read TGTGCCAGCAGCGTAATGTCTCTCGTGAACACTGAAGCTTTCTTT. V and J are TRBV5-6 and TRBJ1-1; no reliable D call. Germline V gives CDR1 SGHDT, CDR2 YYEEEE. CDR3 length: 15 amino acids. The ends were cut back, 4 bases at V and 0 bases at J, with 13 bases in the middle.

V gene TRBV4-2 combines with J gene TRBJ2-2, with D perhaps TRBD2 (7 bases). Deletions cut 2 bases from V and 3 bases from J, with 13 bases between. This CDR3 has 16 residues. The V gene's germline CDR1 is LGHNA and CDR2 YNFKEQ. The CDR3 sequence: CASSQNSGGHTGELFF. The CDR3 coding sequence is TGTGCCAGCAGCCAAAATTCGGGGGGCCACACCGGGGAGCTGTTTTTT.

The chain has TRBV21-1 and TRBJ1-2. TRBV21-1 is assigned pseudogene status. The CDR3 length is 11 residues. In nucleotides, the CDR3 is TGTGCCAGCAGCAAAGGGGATGGCTACACCTTC. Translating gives CASSKGDGYTF.

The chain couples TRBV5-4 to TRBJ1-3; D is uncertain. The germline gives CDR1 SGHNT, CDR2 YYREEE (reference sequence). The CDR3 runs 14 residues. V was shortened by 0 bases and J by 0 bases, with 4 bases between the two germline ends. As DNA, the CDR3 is TGTGCCAGCAGCTTGGTGGGCTCTGGAAACACCATATATTTT. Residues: CASSLVGSGNTIYF.

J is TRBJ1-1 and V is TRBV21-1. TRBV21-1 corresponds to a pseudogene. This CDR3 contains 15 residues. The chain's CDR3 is CASTPSLSYFPEAFF. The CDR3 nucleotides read TGTGCCAGCACCCCTTCCCTTTCCTATTTTCCTGAAGCTTTCTTT.

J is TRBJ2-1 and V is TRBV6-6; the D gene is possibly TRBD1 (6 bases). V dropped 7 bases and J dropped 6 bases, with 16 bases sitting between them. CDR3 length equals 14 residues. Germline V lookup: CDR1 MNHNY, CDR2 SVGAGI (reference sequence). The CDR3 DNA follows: TGTGCCAGCACGCCTCTAGGGGGTAGCAATGAGCAGTTCTTC. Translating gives CASTPLGGSNEQFF.

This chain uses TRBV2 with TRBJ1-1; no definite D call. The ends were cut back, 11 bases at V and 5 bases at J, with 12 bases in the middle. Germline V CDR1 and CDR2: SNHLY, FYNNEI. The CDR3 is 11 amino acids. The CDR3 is CAGKSGTEAFF. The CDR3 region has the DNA TGTGCCGGCAAGTCGGGGACTGAAGCTTTCTTT.

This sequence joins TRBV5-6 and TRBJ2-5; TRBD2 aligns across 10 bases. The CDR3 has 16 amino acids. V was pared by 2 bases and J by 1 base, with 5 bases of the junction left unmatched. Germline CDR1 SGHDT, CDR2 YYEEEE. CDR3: CASSFRASGGQETQYF. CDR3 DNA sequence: TGTGCCAGCAGCTTTCGGGCTAGCGGGGGCCAAGAGACCCAGTACTTC.

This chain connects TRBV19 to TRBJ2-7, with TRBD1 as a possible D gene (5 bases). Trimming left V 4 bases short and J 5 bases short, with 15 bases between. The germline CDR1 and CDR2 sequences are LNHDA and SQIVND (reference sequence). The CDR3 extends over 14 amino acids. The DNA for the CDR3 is TGTGCCAGTAGTAGACAGACCGGACGAAACGAGCAGTACTTC. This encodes CASSRQTGRNEQYF. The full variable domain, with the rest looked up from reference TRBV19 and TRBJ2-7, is DGGITQSPKYLFRKEGQNVTLSCEQNLNHDAMYWYRQDPGQGLRLIYYSQIVNDFQKGDIAEGYSVSREKKESFPLTVTSAQKNPTAFYLCASSRQTGRNEQYFGPGTRLTVT.

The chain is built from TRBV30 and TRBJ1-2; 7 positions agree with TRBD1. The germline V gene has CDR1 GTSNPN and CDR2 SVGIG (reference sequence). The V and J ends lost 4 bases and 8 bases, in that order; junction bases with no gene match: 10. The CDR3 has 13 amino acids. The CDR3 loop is CAWKLQGMLGYTF. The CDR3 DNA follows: TGTGCCTGGAAACTACAGGGGATGTTAGGCTACACCTTC.

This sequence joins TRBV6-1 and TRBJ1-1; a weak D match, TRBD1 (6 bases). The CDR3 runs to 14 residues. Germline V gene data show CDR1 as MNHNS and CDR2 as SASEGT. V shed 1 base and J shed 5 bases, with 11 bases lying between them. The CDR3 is CASSEVGGGTEAFF. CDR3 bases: TGTGCCAGCAGTGAAGTAGGGGGGGGAACTGAAGCTTTCTTT.

The CDR3 DNA reads TGTGCCAGCAGCTTGGGGCCCCAGGGTAGCGATACGCAGTATTTT. Amino acid sequence: CASSLGPQGSDTQYF. The chain carries TRBV7-2 and TRBJ2-3; maybe TRBD1 (5 bases). This CDR3 has 15 residues. Trimming cost V 3 bases and J 6 bases, with 16 bases left between them. Per germline, CDR1 SGHTA and CDR2 FQGNSA.

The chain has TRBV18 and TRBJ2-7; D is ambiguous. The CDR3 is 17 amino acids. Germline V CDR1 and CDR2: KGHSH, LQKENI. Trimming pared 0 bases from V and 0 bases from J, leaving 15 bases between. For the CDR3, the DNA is TGTGCCAGCTCACCACCGGGTCCACACTCGAGCTCCTACGAGCAGTACTTC. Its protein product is CASSPPGPHSSSYEQYF.

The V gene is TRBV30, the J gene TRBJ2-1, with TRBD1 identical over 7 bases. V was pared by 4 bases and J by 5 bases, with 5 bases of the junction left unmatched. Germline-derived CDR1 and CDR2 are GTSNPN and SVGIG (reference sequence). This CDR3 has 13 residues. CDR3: CAWNRDRDNEQFF. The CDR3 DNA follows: TGTGCCTGGAATCGGGACAGAGACAATGAGCAGTTCTTC. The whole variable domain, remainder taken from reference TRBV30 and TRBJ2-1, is SQTIHQWPATLVQPVGSPLSLECTVEGTSNPNLYWYRQAAGRGLQLLFYSVGIGQISSEVPQNLSASRPQDRQFILSSKKLLLSDSGFYLCAWNRDRDNEQFFGPGTRLTVL.

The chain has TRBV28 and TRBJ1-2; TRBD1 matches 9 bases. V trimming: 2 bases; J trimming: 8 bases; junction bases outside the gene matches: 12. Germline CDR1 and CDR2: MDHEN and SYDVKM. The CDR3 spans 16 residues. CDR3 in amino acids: CASSLRTGTGRHGYTF. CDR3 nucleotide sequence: TGTGCCAGCAGTTTACGCACCGGGACAGGGAGACACGGCTACACCTTC.

CDR3 coding DNA: TGCAGCGGGGCCGAACCACAAGAGACCCAGTACTTC. Translating gives CSGAEPQETQYF. The chain uses TRBV29-1 and TRBJ2-5; D gene ambiguous. The CDR3 spans 12 residues. Germline V gene sequence: CDR1 SQVTM, CDR2 ANQGSEA. V lost 7 bases and J lost 2, with 11 bases in between.

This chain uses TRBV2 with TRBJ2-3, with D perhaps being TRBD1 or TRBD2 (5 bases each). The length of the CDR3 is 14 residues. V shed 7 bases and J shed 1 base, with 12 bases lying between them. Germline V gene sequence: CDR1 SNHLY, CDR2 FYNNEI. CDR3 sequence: CASKPGSGTDTQYF. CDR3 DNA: TGTGCCAGCAAACCAGGGAGTGGCACAGATACGCAGTATTTT.

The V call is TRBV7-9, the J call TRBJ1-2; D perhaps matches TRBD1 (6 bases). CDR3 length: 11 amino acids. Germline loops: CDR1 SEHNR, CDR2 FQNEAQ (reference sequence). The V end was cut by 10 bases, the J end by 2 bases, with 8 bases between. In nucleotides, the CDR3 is TGTGCCACCAGGGGAAACTATGGCTACACCTTC. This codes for CATRGNYGYTF.

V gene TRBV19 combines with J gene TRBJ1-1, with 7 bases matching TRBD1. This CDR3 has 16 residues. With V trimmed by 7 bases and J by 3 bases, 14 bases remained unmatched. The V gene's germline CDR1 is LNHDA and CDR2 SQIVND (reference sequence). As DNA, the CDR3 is TGTGCCAGTACCGAATTCCTAGGGGGCGCCGACACTGAAGCTTTCTTT. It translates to CASTEFLGGADTEAFF.